The 31 T cell receptor beta chains below were found in one sample sequenced in a study of blood T cell repertoires in COVID-19. Sequencing was performed with immunoSEQ multiplex PCR; in TCRdb, only in-frame clones are kept and a portion is missing. The sample holds more than 95,000 clones; roughly 80% are singletons and the top ten take 2.5% to 3.5%. Sequenced sample: peripheral blood. The origin of the receptors is a woman older than 75 with active or convalescent COVID-19.

This clone was detected only a few times. The V call is TRBV3-1 (or the pseudogene TRBV3-2), the J call TRBJ2-3, with 11 bases fitting TRBD2. CDR3 length equals 16 residues. Per the germline V gene, CDR1 is LGHDT and CDR2 is YNNKEL (reference sequence). The junction had 10 bases not matched to a gene; V was cut back by 5 bases and J by 6 bases. Here the CDR3 reads CASSTSGPSGGDTQYF. The DNA for the CDR3 is TGTGCCAGCAGCACATCCGGGCCTAGCGGGGGGGATACGCAGTATTTT.

This clone was observed a handful of times. The chain carries TRBV10-3 and TRBJ2-1; 11 bases map to TRBD2. CDR3 length: 14 amino acids. Trimming at V came to 11 bases and at J to 7 bases, leaving 10 bases not matched to a gene. CDR1 is ENHRY and CDR2 is SYGVKD in the germline V gene. The CDR3 reads CAVSLAGGMNEQFF. The CDR3 DNA is TGTGCCGTATCGCTAGCGGGAGGTATGAATGAGCAGTTCTTC.

This clone turned up a few times. The CDR3 DNA follows: TGTGCCATCAGTGGGGGGGTACAGGGGCCACTAGAGACCCAGTACTTC. It encodes CAISGGVQGPLETQYF. The chain couples TRBV10-3 to TRBJ2-5; D might be TRBD1 (7 bases). Germline V gives CDR1 ENHRY, CDR2 SYGVKD. V lost 4 bases and J 4 bases, leaving 19 bases between the germline ends. The CDR3 length is 16 residues.

The chain recombines TRBV15 with TRBJ2-1; 8 bases line up with TRBD2. There are 15 residues in the CDR3. The germline V gene encodes CDR1 LNHNV and CDR2 YYDKDF (reference sequence). The ends lost 4 bases at V and 9 bases at J; junction bases unmatched: 11. CDR3 nucleotides: TGTGCCACCAGCATCCCACCGGCTAGCGGGCTTGAGCAGTTCTTC. Translated: CATSIPPASGLEQFF.

The J gene is TRBJ1-6, the V gene TRBV30, with 8 nucleotides matching TRBD1. There are 13 residues in the CDR3. After removal of 4 bases from V and 10 bases from J, the junction contained 6 bases not matched to a gene. Germline-derived CDR1 and CDR2 are GTSNPN and SVGIG (reference sequence). The CDR3 here is CAWNGQGGSPLHF. CDR3 sequence (DNA): TGTGCCTGGAACGGACAGGGCGGCTCACCCCTCCACTTT.

The chain links TRBV7-7 to TRBJ2-3; a weak D match, TRBD1 (5 bases). The CDR3 spans 14 residues. From germline, CDR1 is SSHAT and CDR2 FNYEAQ (reference sequence). The CDR3 DNA reads TGTGCTAGTTCGACAGACCATAGCACAGATACGCAGTATTTT. It is translated as CASSTDHSTDTQYF.

V usage is TRBV10-3 and J usage is TRBJ2-3; 12 bases are shared with TRBD2. CDR3 length: 15 residues. Germline V lookup: CDR1 ENHRY, CDR2 SYGVKD. Trimming at V came to 6 bases and at J to 5 bases, leaving 6 bases not matched to a gene. CDR3 nucleotide sequence: TGTGCCATCAGGGAGGGACTAGCGGGTGTAGATACGCAGTATTTT. Encoded protein: CAIREGLAGVDTQYF.

J is TRBJ2-7 and V is TRBV6-5; 7 nucleotides match TRBD2. The CDR3 covers 15 residues. Trimming at V came to 2 bases and at J to 7 bases, leaving 11 bases not matched to a gene. The germline gives CDR1 MNHEY, CDR2 SVGAGI. CDR3 nucleotide sequence: TGTGCCAGCAGTTACGGCACTAGCGTCAGCAGGGAGCAGTACTTC. This sequence encodes CASSYGTSVSREQYF.

This clone showed up just a few times. The gene calls are TRBV5-8 and TRBJ1-1, with D unresolved. V lost 0 bases and J lost 11, with 11 bases in between. Looked up from germline, CDR1 is SGHTS and CDR2 is YDEGEE. The CDR3 is 12 amino acids. The CDR3 DNA follows: TGTGCCAGCAGCTTGGCGAGGGAGGTGGCTTTCTTT. Translated: CASSLAREVAFF. Combining the CDR3 with reference TRBV5-8 and TRBJ1-1 gives the whole variable domain EAGVTQSPTHLIKTRGQQATLRCSPISGHTSVYWYQQALGLGLQFLLWYDEGEERNRGNFPPRFSGRQFPNYSSELNVNALELEDSALYLCASSLAREVAFFGQGTRLTVV.

The chain combines TRBV5-1 with TRBJ2-7, with a weak D call TRBD1 (6 bases). CDR1 and CDR2 (germline): SGHRS, YFSETQ. V lost 5 bases and J 1 base, leaving 10 bases between the germline ends. The CDR3 runs to 13 residues. The CDR3 DNA reads as TGCGCCAGCAGATGGGGGACATCCTACGAGCAGTACTTC. Translation gives CASRWGTSYEQYF.

The rearrangement joins TRBV5-4 to TRBJ1-2; 7 bases line up with TRBD1. CDR3 length: 14 amino acids. The trim removed 6 bases at V and 3 bases at J, leaving 8 bases unmatched. CDR1 and CDR2 (germline): SGHNT, YYREEE (reference sequence). The CDR3 DNA sequence: TGTGCCAGCACCCGACAAGGGGGCGACTATGGCTACACCTTC. Translated, it gives CASTRQGGDYGYTF.

V usage is TRBV10-3 and J usage is TRBJ2-7; D perhaps matches TRBD1 (9 bases). V lost 6 bases, J lost 6 bases, and 27 bases lay in between. The CDR3 sequence is 17 residues long. Germline loops: CDR1 ENHRY, CDR2 SYGVKD. The CDR3 region has the DNA TGTGCCATCAGGGCCCGGGACAGGGCGCTCGGGGGGGTCGAGCAGTACTTC. The encoded protein is CAIRARDRALGGVEQYF.

This clone came up a few times. V gene TRBV12-5 combines with J gene TRBJ1-1; no clear D. Trimming cost V 3 bases and J 1 base, with 6 bases left between them. The CDR3 length is 13 residues. CDR1 and CDR2 (germline): LGHNT, FRNRAP. The CDR3 protein is CASGFSGNTEAFF. CDR3 sequence (DNA): TGTGCTAGTGGTTTCTCAGGGAACACTGAAGCTTTCTTT.

The chain is built from TRBV7-2 and TRBJ1-5; D unclear. The CDR3 runs 15 residues. Looked up from germline, CDR1 is SGHTA and CDR2 is FQGNSA. V dropped 1 base and J dropped 2 bases, with 9 bases sitting between them. CDR3 loop: CASSLGVIRNQPQHF. CDR3 in DNA: TGTGCCAGCAGCTTAGGAGTGATCCGCAATCAGCCCCAGCATTTT.

In its sample, this clone was seen a few times. The chain uses TRBV3-1 (or the pseudogene TRBV3-2) and TRBJ2-6, with D perhaps TRBD1 (6 bases). From germline, CDR1 is LGHDT and CDR2 YNNKEL (reference sequence). V was cut by 0 bases and J by 1 base, with 19 bases left in between. The CDR3 loop spans 20 amino acids. CDR3 DNA: TGTGCCAGCAGCCAAGAGTCTTCGACAGGAGTATATTCTGGGGCCAACGTCCTGACTTTC. Protein product: CASSQESSTGVYSGANVLTF.

V gene TRBV18 combines with J gene TRBJ1-4, with D possibly matching TRBD1 (6 bases). The CDR3 sequence is 16 residues long. From germline, CDR1 is KGHSH and CDR2 LQKENI. The ends were cut back, 3 bases at V and 7 bases at J, with 18 bases in the middle. The CDR3 protein is CASSPPTGLAGEKLFF. The CDR3 DNA is TGTGCCAGCTCACCGCCTACAGGGCTCGCGGGTGAAAAACTGTTTTTT.

The chain carries TRBV19 and TRBJ1-1; D unclear. Looked up from germline, CDR1 is LNHDA and CDR2 is SQIVND (reference sequence). The germline V and J ends were trimmed by 3 bases and 7 bases, with 12 bases remaining between them. The CDR3 consists of 13 residues. CDR3 sequence reads: CASSMRSGGEAFF. CDR3 nucleotide sequence: TGTGCCAGTAGTATGAGATCAGGTGGTGAAGCTTTCTTT.

The rearrangement joins TRBV2 to TRBJ1-2; no definite D call. From germline, CDR1 is SNHLY and CDR2 FYNNEI. V dropped 6 bases and J dropped 2 bases, with 16 bases sitting between them. This CDR3 region has 15 residues. CDR3 sequence: CASSADGGVNYGYTF. The CDR3 region has the DNA TGTGCCAGCAGCGCTGACGGAGGCGTAAACTATGGCTACACCTTC.

The chain combines TRBV21-1 with TRBJ2-1; TRBD2, the D gene given by the table, was not confirmed from the DNA. TRBV21-1 is reported as a pseudogene. This CDR3 has 18 amino acids. The CDR3 nucleotides are TGTGCCAGCAGCACTTTAATAAAGGGACTAGCGGGGGCTCATGAGCAGTTCTTC. This sequence encodes CASSTLIKGLAGAHEQFF.

This clone was counted between two and nine times. The gene calls are TRBV15 and TRBJ1-6, with D maybe TRBD1 (5 bases). The CDR3 is made up of 16 amino acids. Germline lookup yields CDR1 LNHNV and CDR2 YYDKDF (reference sequence). Between the trimmed V and J ends, which lost 3 bases and 7 bases, there was a span of 16 bases. CDR3 in amino acids: CATSSEARVPNSPLHF. CDR3 coding DNA: TGTGCCACCAGCAGCGAAGCCAGGGTTCCCAATTCACCCCTCCACTTT.

The genes are TRBV24-1 and TRBJ1-1, with a tentative D call TRBD1 (5 bases). Trimming left V 3 bases short and J 1 base short, with 11 bases between. The CDR3 spans 15 residues. Germline V CDR1 and CDR2: KGHDR, SFDVKD. CDR3 DNA: TGTGCCACCAGTGATGCCCGGCAGGGGAACACTGAAGCTTTCTTT. Residues: CATSDARQGNTEAFF.

The chain carries TRBV28 and TRBJ1-1; maybe TRBD1 (5 bases). The V gene's germline CDR1 is MDHEN and CDR2 SYDVKM. Trimming removed 6 bases from V and 4 bases from J, with 6 bases in between. The CDR3 sequence is 11 residues long. CDR3 DNA: TGTGCCAGCAGGGGGGGCACTGAAGCTTTCTTT. It is translated as CASRGGTEAFF.

The gene calls are TRBV28 and TRBJ1-5; 9 bases agree with TRBD1. The CDR3 length is 14 residues. In germline, CDR1 is MDHEN, CDR2 SYDVKM. J gave up 5 bases and V 5 bases, and 4 bases lay outside the gene matches. CDR3: CASSLGQGHQPQHF. Here the CDR3 DNA reads TGTGCCAGCAGTCTAGGACAGGGGCATCAGCCCCAGCATTTT.

The chain links TRBV20-1 to TRBJ1-2; D is perhaps TRBD1 (6 bases). Trimming took 3 bases from V and 1 from J, leaving 9 bases between them. Germline CDR1 reads DFQATT; CDR2 reads SNEGSKA (reference sequence). The length of the CDR3 is 13 residues. DNA of the CDR3: TGCAGTGCTAGTACAGGGATTAACTATGGCTACACCTTC. Translating gives CSASTGINYGYTF.

V gene TRBV11-3 combines with J gene TRBJ1-5, with TRBD1 identical over 9 bases. There are 18 residues in the CDR3. CDR1 SGHNT and CDR2 YENEEA come from the germline V gene. J gave up 5 bases and V 3 bases, and 14 bases lay outside the gene matches. The CDR3 DNA sequence: TGTGCCAGCAGCTTTCGGGACAGGGTTAATGAGGAGGATCAGCCCCAGCATTTT. The encoded protein is CASSFRDRVNEEDQPQHF.

J is TRBJ1-3 and V is TRBV7-2; D is perhaps TRBD1 (6 bases). The CDR3 is made up of 17 amino acids. The V end was cut by 5 bases, the J end by 0 bases, with 17 bases between. Germline V CDR1 and CDR2: SGHTA, FQGNSA. The CDR3 coding sequence is TGTGCCAGCAGCGGGAAAACAGGGAAAGGCTCTGGAAACACCATATATTTT. It encodes CASSGKTGKGSGNTIYF.

This clone was counted between two and nine times. V usage is TRBV14 and J usage is TRBJ1-2; D gene ambiguous. Trimming removed 0 bases at V and 4 bases at J, with 12 bases between. This CDR3 is 15 amino acids long. Germline-derived CDR1 and CDR2 are SGHDN and FVKESK. DNA for the CDR3: TGTGCCAGCAGCCAAGAACATGGAGCATCCTATGGCTACACCTTC. This sequence encodes CASSQEHGASYGYTF. Based on the CDR3 plus reference TRBV14 and TRBJ1-2, the full variable domain is EAGVTQFPSHSVIEKGQTVTLRCDPISGHDNLYWYRRVMGKEIKFLLHFVKESKQDESGMPNNRFLAERTGGTYSTLKVQPAELEDSGVYFCASSQEHGASYGYTFGSGTRLTVV.

This chain joins TRBV4-3 and TRBJ2-2, with D possibly TRBD2 on 5 matching bases. From germline, CDR1 is LGHNA and CDR2 YSLEER. The CDR3 totals 15 residues. V was trimmed by 0 bases and J by 2 bases, leaving 7 bases between them. The CDR3 loop is CASSQEGANTGELFF. The CDR3 DNA reads TGCGCCAGCAGCCAAGAGGGAGCAAACACCGGGGAGCTGTTTTTT.

The CDR3 nucleotides read TGTGCCAGCAGCGTAGCTGAGGGAGGGGGGACTGAAGCTTTCTTT. It translates to CASSVAEGGGTEAFF. The gene calls are TRBV9 and TRBJ1-1; D is possibly TRBD1 (6 bases). The CDR3 consists of 15 residues. V gave up 0 bases and J gave up 5 bases, with 14 bases separating them. Germline CDR1 SGDLS, CDR2 YYNGEE.

This chain joins TRBV28 and TRBJ1-4; 9 positions match TRBD1. The CDR3 is 16 amino acids. J gave up 4 bases and V 6 bases, and 9 bases lay outside the gene matches. The germline gives CDR1 MDHEN, CDR2 SYDVKM. CDR3 protein: CASRPQGALGNEKLFF. CDR3 nucleotides: TGTGCCAGCAGGCCACAGGGGGCTCTGGGTAATGAAAAACTGTTTTTT.

J is TRBJ1-1 and V is TRBV5-6; D might be TRBD1 (5 bases). The ends were cut back, 0 bases at V and 6 bases at J, with 12 bases in the middle. Germline-derived CDR1 and CDR2 are SGHDT and YYEEEE. CDR3 length: 14 residues. The CDR3 DNA reads as TGTGCCAGCAGCTTGGGACCACAGGTCCCTGAAGCTTTCTTT. Amino acid sequence: CASSLGPQVPEAFF.